This T cell receptor (beta chain) originates from a study of control samples from healthy donors and cancer patients. Sequencing used immunoSEQ multiplex PCR; TCRdb keeps in-frame clones, though not all of them. The sample contains tens of thousands of clones, approximately 95% of which appear only once. Germline CDR1 and CDR2: MGHRA and YSYEKL. The CDR3 is made up of 14 amino acids. V lost 1 base, J lost 5 bases, and 8 bases lay in between. This clone was seen a single time. The sequence was obtained from a woman aged 30 to 39 in good health. The chain carries TRBV4-1 and TRBJ1-4; no definite D call. The sample was blood. The CDR3 sequence: CASSQGNGNEKLFF. In nucleotides, the CDR3 is TGCGCCAGCAGCCAAGGGAACGGGAATGAAAAACTGTTTTTT.